This passage covers 12 T cell receptor beta chains from one sample sequenced in a study of neoadjuvant anti-PD-1 for oral cavity cancer. Time point defined: after neoadjuvant nivolumab, at surgical resection. Produced via immunoSEQ multiplex PCR; TCRdb's table is partial and in-frame only. The table shows roughly 23,000 clones, with 40% to 45% occurring only once. The sample here was tumor tissue, taken after nivolumab (anti-PD-1) treatment. All receptors derive from a person between 35 and 79 years old with oral cavity squamous cell carcinoma.

This chain joins TRBV21-1 and TRBJ1-3. TRBV21-1 is a pseudogene locus. The CDR3 covers 12 residues. CDR3 in amino acids: CATPDSGNTIYF. The CDR3 nucleotides read TGTGCCACCCCGGACTCTGGAAACACCATATATTTT.

This CDR3 reads CASGNQPQHF. The DNA of the CDR3 is TGTGCCAGCGGGAATCAGCCCCAGCATTTT. This rearrangement joins TRBV6-1 to TRBJ1-5, with unresolved D. The ends were cut back, 8 bases at V and 4 bases at J, with 3 bases in the middle. Germline loops: CDR1 MNHNS, CDR2 SASEGT. The CDR3 is made up of 10 amino acids.

This clone has more than one count but fewer than ten. The J gene is TRBJ1-6, the V gene TRBV7-2; D is unresolved. The CDR3 covers 13 residues. Germline CDR1 and CDR2: SGHTA and FQGNSA. Trimming removed 4 bases at V and 7 bases at J, with 8 bases between. CDR3 nucleotide sequence: TGTGCCAGCAGCTCCCGCGGGAATTCACCCCTCCACTTT. Protein: CASSSRGNSPLHF.

The chain uses TRBV7-2 and TRBJ1-2, with TRBD1 matching over 7 bases. This CDR3 spans 14 amino acids. Germline CDR1 reads SGHTA; CDR2 reads FQGNSA. V lost 3 bases, J lost 4 bases, and 5 bases stayed unmatched. Here the CDR3 reads CASSLTGWSYGYTF. DNA of the CDR3: TGTGCCAGCAGCTTGACAGGGTGGAGCTATGGCTACACCTTC.

This clone was detected a few times. The CDR3 reads CASSPPVAGPSTDTQYF. CDR3 bases: TGTGCCAGCTCACCCCCTGTGGCGGGTCCTAGCACAGATACGCAGTATTTT. This chain links TRBV18 with TRBJ2-3, with a tentative D call TRBD2 (5 bases). This CDR3 region has 17 residues. V was clipped by 3 bases and J by 0 bases, with 16 bases between them. Germline V gene data show CDR1 as KGHSH and CDR2 as LQKENI.

This chain connects TRBV19 to TRBJ1-1; the match to TRBD1 covers 7 bases. V was pared by 6 bases and J by 11 bases, with 15 bases of the junction left unmatched. Germline loops: CDR1 LNHDA, CDR2 SQIVND (reference sequence). CDR3 length: 14 amino acids. The CDR3 nucleotides read TGTGCCAGTAGCGCAGGGACAGCTCATCGGAGGGCTTTCTTT. Translation: CASSAGTAHRRAFF.

In this sample, this clone turned up a few times. The junction departs from the called germline gene at one end, perhaps through a read error. The rearrangement uses TRBV7-9 and TRBJ2-4; unclear D gene. The CDR3 totals 13 residues. Germline values: CDR1 SEHNR, CDR2 FQNEAQ (reference sequence). The CDR3 region has the DNA TGTGCCAGCAGCTTAGTCGGTGTGGCACCCGGGCTCTTC. Amino acids: CASSLVGVAPGLF.

The J gene is TRBJ1-1, the V gene TRBV2; D is ambiguous. CDR1 is SNHLY, CDR2 FYNNEI, per germline. The CDR3 has 15 residues. The V and J ends lost 7 bases and 0 bases respectively, with 15 bases between them. CDR3 DNA sequence: TGTGCCAGCATTTGGGAGTGGGCCATGAACACTGAAGCTTTCTTT. Amino acid sequence: CASIWEWAMNTEAFF.

The V call is TRBV6-1, the J call TRBJ1-6, with D perhaps matching TRBD1 (5 bases). The germline gives CDR1 MNHNS, CDR2 SASEGT. The CDR3 totals 13 residues. The V end lost 6 bases, the J end lost 10 bases, and 13 bases lay between the germline ends. The chain's CDR3 is CASSYRKGSPLHF. CDR3 coding DNA: TGTGCCAGCAGCTACAGGAAGGGCTCACCCCTCCACTTT.

The rearrangement joins TRBV9 to TRBJ2-7, with D perhaps being TRBD1 or TRBD2 (6 bases each). The CDR3 totals 14 residues. V was cut by 3 bases and J by 6 bases, with 16 bases left in between. Germline V gene sequence: CDR1 SGDLS, CDR2 YYNGEE. The CDR3 DNA follows: TGTGCCAGCAGCGGTGGGGGCAGGGGAGGCGAGCAGTACTTC. Protein sequence: CASSGGGRGGEQYF. The full variable domain, rest sourced from reference TRBV9 and TRBJ2-7, is DSGVTQTPKHLITATGQRVTLRCSPRSGDLSVYWYQQSLDQGLQFLIQYYNGEERAKGNILERFSAQQFPDLHSELNLSSLELGDSALYFCASSGGGRGGEQYFGPGTRLTVT.

This clone was picked up a small number of times. V is TRBV19 and J is TRBJ2-7; perhaps TRBD1 as D (7 bases). This CDR3 has 18 residues. The V end was cut by 6 bases, the J end by 5 bases, with 29 bases between. CDR1 LNHDA and CDR2 SQIVND come from the germline V gene (reference sequence). The CDR3 is CASSPQQITGDWWNEQYF. CDR3 in DNA: TGTGCCAGTAGCCCACAACAAATAACAGGGGACTGGTGGAACGAGCAGTACTTC. Variable domain in full (rest from reference TRBV19 and TRBJ2-7): DGGITQSPKYLFRKEGQNVTLSCEQNLNHDAMYWYRQDPGQGLRLIYYSQIVNDFQKGDIAEGYSVSREKKESFPLTVTSAQKNPTAFYLCASSPQQITGDWWNEQYFGPGTRLTVT.

The rearrangement joins TRBV15 to TRBJ1-4, with D possibly being TRBD1 (6 bases). V was pared by 3 bases and J by 5 bases, with 10 bases between. From germline, CDR1 is LNHNV and CDR2 YYDKDF (reference sequence). This CDR3 contains 14 residues. DNA for the CDR3: TGTGCCACCAGCAGGGGACAAGAGAATGAAAAACTGTTTTTT. Amino acids: CATSRGQENEKLFF.